This entry lists 28 T cell receptor beta chains sequenced from one sample in a study of blood T cell repertoires in COVID-19. The method was immunoSEQ multiplex PCR; TCRdb's version includes in-frame clones alone and lacks a portion of them. The data contain over 200,000 clones, almost 85% of them seen just once; the ten biggest clones take up more than 10%. The specimen sequenced was peripheral blood. These receptors originate from a woman in her thirties or forties with acute or convalescent COVID-19.

The chain recombines TRBV7-6 with TRBJ2-3; 9 bases agree with TRBD2. With V trimmed by 4 bases and J by 9 bases, 14 bases remained unmatched. CDR1 and CDR2 (germline): SGHVS, FNYEAQ. This CDR3 region has 16 residues. Here the CDR3 DNA reads TGTGCCAGCAGCTCGCCGACTAGCGGTCCACAAGGGACGCAGTATTTT. Its translation is CASSSPTSGPQGTQYF.

V gene TRBV5-1 combines with J gene TRBJ2-2; the match to TRBD1 covers 9 bases. Germline CDR1 and CDR2: SGHRS and YFSETQ. The junction had 3 bases not matched to a gene; V was cut back by 7 bases and J by 5 bases. CDR3 size: 13 residues. CDR3 protein: CASAGTGTGELFF. DNA of the CDR3: TGCGCCAGCGCCGGGACAGGGACCGGGGAGCTGTTTTTT. The variable domain in full, completed from reference TRBV5-1 and TRBJ2-2, reads KAGVTQTPRYLIKTRGQQVTLSCSPISGHRSVSWYQQTPGQGLQFLFEYFSETQRNKGNFPGRFSGRQFSNSRSEMNVSTLELGDSALYLCASAGTGTGELFFGEGSRLTVL.

CDR3 sequence (DNA): TGTGCTAGTGGTCCCAGTGGGGGGGAGACCCAGTACTTC. It translates to CASGPSGGETQYF. The J gene is TRBJ2-5, the V gene TRBV12-5, with a weak D call TRBD2 (6 bases). The CDR3 covers 13 residues. Trimming pared 5 bases from V and 5 bases from J, leaving 12 bases between. Germline lookup yields CDR1 LGHNT and CDR2 FRNRAP.

The chain links TRBV11-2 to TRBJ2-1, with 10 positions matching TRBD1. CDR1 SGHAT and CDR2 FQNNGV come from the germline V gene. The CDR3 is made up of 17 amino acids. Losses at the gene ends were 5 bases for V and 2 bases for J; bases not matched to a gene: 9. The CDR3 DNA is TGTGCCAGCAGCCAAAGCTACGGACAGGGGGCCTACAATGAGCAGTTCTTC. It is translated as CASSQSYGQGAYNEQFF.

This clone occurred once. CDR3 protein: CASSIGGPGLAGGPKETQYF. The CDR3 DNA reads TGTGCCAGTAGTATAGGGGGGCCGGGACTAGCGGGAGGGCCAAAAGAGACCCAGTACTTC. J is TRBJ2-5 and V is TRBV19; 16 positions agree with TRBD2. The V and J ends lost 1 base and 3 bases, in that order; junction bases with no gene match: 11. The CDR3 spans 20 residues. Per the germline V gene, CDR1 is LNHDA and CDR2 is SQIVND (reference sequence).

The rearrangement joins TRBV12-3 or TRBV12-4 to TRBJ2-3, with D tentatively TRBD2 (6 bases). The CDR3 covers 13 residues. V was shortened by 6 bases and J by 8 bases, with 15 bases between the two germline ends. The CDR3 sequence: CASRLLGGATQYF. CDR3 DNA: TGTGCCAGCAGACTACTCGGAGGGGCTACGCAGTATTTT.

The chain joins TRBV14 to TRBJ2-1, with D possibly being TRBD1 (5 bases). The CDR3 extends over 15 amino acids. Germline loops: CDR1 SGHDN, CDR2 FVKESK. V dropped 8 bases and J dropped 10 bases, with 24 bases sitting between them. CDR3: CASGLRSLTGSEQFF. The CDR3 DNA reads as TGTGCCAGCGGCCTTAGGAGCCTAACAGGTTCGGAGCAGTTCTTC.

This chain links TRBV7-3 with TRBJ2-6, with unresolved D. The CDR3 length is 18 residues. Germline assignment: CDR1 SGHTA and CDR2 FQGTGA. Trimming shortened V by 5 bases and J by 1 base, and 18 bases separated the two germline ends. The CDR3 spells CASSALKITGSGANVLTF. For the CDR3, the DNA is TGTGCCAGCAGCGCCTTAAAAATAACTGGTTCTGGGGCCAACGTCCTGACTTTC.

The chain uses TRBV2 and TRBJ1-2, with 8 bases aligning to TRBD1. The CDR3 has 13 amino acids. CDR1 is SNHLY, CDR2 FYNNEI, per germline. V shed 6 bases, J shed 8 bases, and the junction held 8 bases outside the gene matches. The CDR3 region has the DNA TGTGCCAGCAGCCTTGTTAGGGACAGGGGCTACACCTTC. It yields the protein CASSLVRDRGYTF.

This chain links TRBV27 with TRBJ2-5, with a possible D match to TRBD1 (6 bases). The CDR3 has 15 residues. The ends were cut back, 3 bases at V and 1 base at J, with 12 bases in the middle. The germline gives CDR1 MNHEY, CDR2 SMNVEV (reference sequence). CDR3 sequence (DNA): TGTGCCAGCAGTTTTAAGGGGGTATCCCAAGAGACCCAGTACTTC. Translation gives CASSFKGVSQETQYF.

The gene calls are TRBV2 and TRBJ1-3, with TRBD1 as a possible D gene (5 bases). Trimming removed 6 bases at V and 8 bases at J, with 14 bases between. Germline-derived CDR1 and CDR2 are SNHLY and FYNNEI. The length of the CDR3 is 13 residues. The CDR3: CASRAGTLDTIYF. The CDR3 DNA reads as TGTGCCAGCAGGGCGGGGACTTTAGACACCATATATTTT.

This chain uses TRBV7-2 with TRBJ2-1; 10 positions agree with TRBD2. Germline loops: CDR1 SGHTA, CDR2 FQGNSA. The CDR3 is 15 amino acids. The V segment lost 1 base and the J segment 16 bases; nucleotides outside the gene matches: 13. CDR3 nucleotide sequence: TGTGCCAGCAGCTTAGAGGCCCCTAGCGGGAGTCTCCCCTTCTTC. This sequence encodes CASSLEAPSGSLPFF.

The chain combines TRBV18 with TRBJ2-3, with a weak D call TRBD2 (6 bases). This CDR3 is built from 12 residues. V lost 4 bases and J lost 6, with 8 bases in between. Germline CDR1 and CDR2: KGHSH and LQKENI. DNA of the CDR3: TGTGCCAGCTCACTGACTAGGGATACGCAGTATTTT. Translated: CASSLTRDTQYF.

The chain links TRBV4-3 to TRBJ1-4, with 7 bases aligning to TRBD1. CDR1 LGHNA and CDR2 YSLEER come from the germline V gene. The CDR3 sequence is 15 residues long. With V trimmed by 0 bases and J by 8 bases, 6 bases remained unmatched. The CDR3 reads CASSQDEDRREKLFF. The CDR3 nucleotides are TGCGCCAGCAGCCAAGATGAGGACAGGAGGGAAAAACTGTTTTTT.

The chain has TRBV7-2 and TRBJ1-3; 11 bases align to TRBD1. This CDR3 has 17 residues. Germline V gives CDR1 SGHTA, CDR2 FQGNSA. With V trimmed by 5 bases and J by 0 bases, 6 bases remained unmatched. The CDR3 bases are TGTGCCAGCAGCCTCTGGACAGGGGGCAGCTCTGGAAACACCATATATTTT. Encoded protein: CASSLWTGGSSGNTIYF.

The chain combines TRBV18 with TRBJ1-1; no firm D call. The CDR3 runs to 14 residues. Germline CDR1 is KGHSH and CDR2 is LQKENI. Trimming took off 3 bases at V and 0 bases at J, with 8 bases between the two ends. The CDR3 region has the DNA TGTGCCAGCTCACCTAGGACTATGAACACTGAAGCTTTCTTT. It yields the protein CASSPRTMNTEAFF.

The chain couples TRBV10-3 to TRBJ2-7, with 9 positions matching TRBD2. Germline CDR1 ENHRY, CDR2 SYGVKD. This CDR3 is 16 amino acids long. The V gene end was trimmed by 3 bases and the J gene end by 3 bases; junction bases not matched to a gene: 9. DNA for the CDR3: TGTGCCATCAGTGACTCTATGACTAGCGGAATCTACGAGCAGTACTTC. Residues: CAISDSMTSGIYEQYF.

The chain is built from TRBV30 and TRBJ2-5; 10 nucleotides agree with TRBD1. The germline V gene has CDR1 GTSNPN and CDR2 SVGIG (reference sequence). Trimming took 5 bases from V and 2 from J; bases not matched to a gene: 2. CDR3 length equals 13 residues. CDR3 sequence reads: CAWDRGRQETQYF. The CDR3 DNA is TGTGCCTGGGACAGGGGGCGGCAAGAGACCCAGTACTTC. The full variable domain, completed using reference TRBV30 and TRBJ2-5, is SQTIHQWPATLVQPVGSPLSLECTVEGTSNPNLYWYRQAAGRGLQLLFYSVGIGQISSEVPQNLSASRPQDRQFILSSKKLLLSDSGFYLCAWDRGRQETQYFGPGTRLLVL.

The V call is TRBV5-6, the J call TRBJ1-2; possibly TRBD1 for D (5 bases). CDR3 size: 15 residues. V was pared by 0 bases and J by 4 bases, with 13 bases between. CDR1 is SGHDT, CDR2 YYEEEE, per germline. CDR3 DNA: TGTGCCAGCAGCTTGGTAGGGCGGGGCTTCTATGGCTACACCTTC. It translates to CASSLVGRGFYGYTF. Supplemented by reference TRBV5-6 and TRBJ1-2, the full variable domain reads DAGVTQSPTHLIKTRGQQVTLRCSPKSGHDTVSWYQQALGQGPQFIFQYYEEEERQRGNFPDRFSGHQFPNYSSELNVNALLLGDSALYLCASSLVGRGFYGYTFGSGTRLTVV.

This chain connects TRBV11-2 to TRBJ2-7; D is undetermined. CDR3 length equals 14 residues. CDR1 SGHAT and CDR2 FQNNGV come from the germline V gene. V lost 3 bases, J lost 3 bases, and 12 bases lay in between. The CDR3 reads CASSFAGQLYEQYF. The DNA for the CDR3 is TGTGCCAGCAGCTTTGCTGGGCAGCTCTACGAGCAGTACTTC. The variable domain in full, with the rest retrieved from reference TRBV11-2 and TRBJ2-7, is EAGVAQSPRYKIIEKRQSVAFWCNPISGHATLYWYQQILGQGPKLLIQFQNNGVVDDSQLPKDRFSAERLKGVDSTLKIQPAKLEDSAVYLCASSFAGQLYEQYFGPGTRLTVT.

The chain is built from TRBV11-3 and TRBJ2-3, with TRBD2 matching 12 bases. Unmatched junction bases numbered 2, after V lost 1 base and J lost 0 bases. The CDR3 consists of 17 residues. From germline, CDR1 is SGHNT and CDR2 YENEEA. Here the CDR3 reads CASSLGTSGESTDTQYF. CDR3 DNA: TGTGCCAGCAGCTTAGGGACTAGCGGGGAGAGCACAGATACGCAGTATTTT.

The V call is TRBV7-2, the J call TRBJ2-7; 15 bases match TRBD2. Germline V gives CDR1 SGHTA, CDR2 FQGNSA. Trimming removed 4 bases from V and 2 bases from J; junction bases left unmatched: 0. The CDR3 spans 15 residues. CDR3 DNA sequence: TGTGCCAGCAGCTGGACTAGCGGGGGGGCCTACGAGCAGTACTTC. Protein sequence: CASSWTSGGAYEQYF.

This clone showed up just a few times. The gene calls are TRBV27 and TRBJ2-3, with TRBD2 matching 8 bases. Germline assignment: CDR1 MNHEY and CDR2 SMNVEV (reference sequence). J gave up 7 bases and V 7 bases, and 19 bases lay outside the gene matches. The CDR3 has 17 residues. The DNA of the CDR3 is TGTGCCAGCACCCCGGGAGGGAGGCTCCCGTCACAGAATACGCAGTATTTT. Translating gives CASTPGGRLPSQNTQYF.

The genes are TRBV6-5 and TRBJ2-3, with D maybe TRBD2 (6 bases). Germline-derived CDR1 and CDR2 are MNHEY and SVGAGI. Deletions cut 6 bases from V and 3 bases from J, with 13 bases between. This CDR3 spans 14 amino acids. The CDR3 sequence is CASSSVGSTDTQYF. CDR3 bases: TGTGCCAGCAGCTCCGTCGGGAGTACAGATACGCAGTATTTT.

The chain employs TRBV7-9 and TRBJ2-2; 11 bases align to TRBD2. V lost 0 bases, J lost 4 bases, and 7 bases stayed unmatched. CDR1 and CDR2 (germline): SEHNR, FQNEAQ (reference sequence). This CDR3 has 18 amino acids. CDR3 sequence (DNA): TGTGCCAGCAGCTTAGCGTCCGCTACTAGCGGGGGCACCGGGGAGCTGTTTTTT. As protein: CASSLASATSGGTGELFF.

The chain joins TRBV29-1 to TRBJ2-7; weak D call: TRBD2 (6 bases). This CDR3 is 11 amino acids long. Germline CDR1 is SQVTM and CDR2 is ANQGSEA. V lost 8 bases and J 4 bases, leaving 12 bases between the germline ends. The CDR3 DNA follows: TGCAGCTATGCCCGGGGGTACGAGCAGTACTTC. This encodes CSYARGYEQYF.

A word on this clone: Germline is not matched at one junction end, which may reflect a read error. DNA for the CDR3: TGTGCCAGCAGCACCCGGGACTCCTACACCTACGAACAGTACTTC. Encoded protein: CASSTRDSYTYEQYF. This chain uses TRBV9 with TRBJ2-7; D might be TRBD2 (6 bases). Germline V CDR1 and CDR2: SGDLS, YYNGEE. The CDR3 contains 15 residues. The full variable domain, in which reference TRBV9 and TRBJ2-7 provide the parts outside the CDR3, is DSGVTQTPKHLITATGQRVTLRCSPRSGDLSVYWYQQSLDQGLQFLIQYYNGEERAKGNILERFSAQQFPDLHSELNLSSLELGDSALYFCASSTRDSYTYEQYFGPGTRLTVT.

This rearrangement joins TRBV2 to TRBJ2-7; D is unresolved. V lost 5 bases, J lost 2 bases, and 16 bases lay in between. Per germline, CDR1 SNHLY and CDR2 FYNNEI. The CDR3 runs to 15 residues. CDR3 loop: CASSNSLLLTYEQYF. For the CDR3, the DNA is TGTGCCAGCAGTAACTCACTATTATTAACCTACGAGCAGTACTTC.